This TCR beta chain stems from a study of blood T cells in healthy people across ages (dated by TCRdb to 2014 to 2015). Study-wide context: In model experiments, roughly one uniquely barcoded TCR beta cDNA molecule per two T cells was captured by template switching. The study measured age-related changes in TCR beta repertoire diversity using deep sequencing normalized with unique cDNA molecular identifiers. Donors were grouped into four age groups: young (average about 15 years), middle-aged (about 40), aged (around 60) and long-lived (82). To avoid experimental bias, donors of different ages were randomly spread across the sequencing lanes. Using the same blood draw, the study looked at two additional independent replicas of 1 million unique cDNA reads for two donors, one aged 18 to 29 and the other aged 80 or older. Broad study findings and their caveats: Estimates of total diversity based on one million sequenced T cells were considered lower bounds and underestimates. There was a strong correlation between observed TCR beta diversity and the percentage of naive T cells measured by flow cytometry. Since profiling was done on bulk unsorted PBMCs, naive and antigen-experienced compartments could not be conclusively compared. As age increased, observed TCR beta diversity per million T cells dropped in a roughly linear way, and a significant reduction was already evident by age 40. Compared with the aged group, more naive CD4+ T cells, fewer expanded clones and increased TCR diversity were shown by the long-lived group, suggesting age selection. Because donor CMV infection status was unknown, age-related changes in expanded clonotypes were potentially confounded.

With respect to this clonotype: Its antigen remains unidentified. There are no base qualities to consult, and no much larger clone falls within one base.

Library method: 5' RACE. Sequenced using an Illumina HiSeq 2500. The second PCR ran for about 7 to 11 cycles and used a J-beta primer mix along with a sample-barcoded 5' primer. A template-switch 5' adaptor carrying 12 random nucleotides introduced a unique molecular identifier onto each TCR beta cDNA molecule. At least 2.5 million CDR3-containing paired-end reads were obtained from each sample. First-strand cDNA was synthesized from all RNA with the Mint cDNA synthesis kit, primed by a TRBC-specific oligonucleotide. All cDNA was treated with uracil-DNA glycosylase and then went through a first 18-cycle PCR with the universal primers M1SS and BC2_uni_R. As for the authors' bioinformatics: For normalization, 1 million high-quality reads, each with a distinct molecular identifier, were randomly selected from each sample. Reads sharing molecular identifiers were discarded rather than binned into consensus sequences. MiTCR, with a Q25 quality threshold and the strictest error-elimination algorithm, was used for CDR3 identification, clonotype clustering and error correction. A nonparametric unseen species model using Euler transformation provided a lower-bound estimate of total TCR beta diversity. TCRdb reworked the public reads: Q25 trimming with fastp, MiXCR clone assembly, productive beta chains retained. Every entry covers one CDR3 protein and lists the most common genes and DNA from its rows. TCRdb's processing, not the authors' own work, is the source of the V and J calls. For this sample the table gives 550,000 to 600,000 distinct CDR3 sequences, of which roughly a quarter were detected only once. Jointly, the top ten make up around 18% of the sample.

Systemically healthy Caucasian individuals from Russia, approximately 39 in total and aged about 6 to 90 years, were included as donors. Approximately 9.3 milliliters of peripheral blood were drawn from each donor into EDTA-treated Vacutainer tubes. Ficoll-Paque density-gradient centrifugation was used to isolate PBMCs, with at least 6.5 million per sample. Total RNA, at least 5.5 micrograms per sample, was extracted from PBMCs with Trizol reagent. For every donor, an aliquot of PBMCs went through flow cytometry to measure the percentages of naive CD45RAhigh/CD27high T cells. The CDR3 runs 15 residues from the cysteine to the phenylalanine. Only the CDR3 region is kept as DNA, spanning 45 bases read in frame from base 1. CDR1 and CDR2 are drawn from the germline V gene (reference sequence): DFQATT, SNEGSKA. Trimming costs V 6 bases and J 0 bases, and their ends lie 15 bases apart.

Sequencing was carried out using blood. This clonotype was obtained from a woman in her 70s in good health. This receptor chain uses TRBV20-1 and TRBJ2-1, with TRBD1 as a weak D call on 6 bases. The nucleotides are TGCAGTGCCCGATCAAGGGGGAGCTCCTACAATGAGCAGTTCTTC. Translated, it gives CSARSRGSSYNEQFF.